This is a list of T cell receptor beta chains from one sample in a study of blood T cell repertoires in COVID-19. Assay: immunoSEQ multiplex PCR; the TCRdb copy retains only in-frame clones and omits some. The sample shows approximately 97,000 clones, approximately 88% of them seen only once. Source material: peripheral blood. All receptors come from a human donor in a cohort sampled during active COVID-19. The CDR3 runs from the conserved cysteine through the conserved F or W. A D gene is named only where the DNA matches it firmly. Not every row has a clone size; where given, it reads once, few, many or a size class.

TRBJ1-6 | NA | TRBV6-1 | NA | TGTGCCAGCAGTGATCTGGGCGCTTCACCCCTCCACTTT | CASSDLGASPLHF
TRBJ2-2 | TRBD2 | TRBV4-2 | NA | TGTGCCAGCAGCCAAGATACGGGGGGACTAGGCAGGGAGCTGTTTTTT | CASSQDTGGLGRELFF
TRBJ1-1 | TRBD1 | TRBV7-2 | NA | TGTGCCAGCAGCCCACAACAGGGGAGAGGCACTGAAGCTTTCTTT | CASSPQQGRGTEAFF
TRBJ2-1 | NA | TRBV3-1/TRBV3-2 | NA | TGTGCCAGCAGCAGCTACGTCCGGAATGAGCAGTTCTTC | CASSSYVRNEQFF
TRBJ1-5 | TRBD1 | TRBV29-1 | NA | TGCAGCGTTGAAGAAACAGGGGCCGGGCAGCCCCAGCATTTT | CSVEETGAGQPQHF
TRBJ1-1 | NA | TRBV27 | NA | TGTGCCAGCAGTTTAAGCGCCATGGGAGCCGTTGAAGCTTTCTTT | CASSLSAMGAVEAFF
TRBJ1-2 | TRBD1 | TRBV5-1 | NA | TGCGCCAGCAGGTATACAGGGGCAGGTGGCCATGGCTACACCTTC | CASRYTGAGGHGYTF
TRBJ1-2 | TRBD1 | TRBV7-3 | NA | TGTGCCAGCAGCCTACTGGGGGTGGCGGGACAGGGGGCTTCTGGCTACACCTTC | CASSLLGVAGQGASGYTF
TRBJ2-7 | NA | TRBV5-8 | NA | TGTGCCAGCAGCTTGCAAAGGGCGGGCGAGCAGTACTTC | CASSLQRAGEQYF
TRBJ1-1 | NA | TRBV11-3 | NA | TGTGCCAGCAGGTCCGGGACACCGAACACTGAAGCTTTCTTT | CASRSGTPNTEAFF
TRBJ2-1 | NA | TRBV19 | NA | TGTGCCAGTAGTATAGCTCTGGGACTTTACAATGAGCAGTTCTTC | CASSIALGLYNEQFF
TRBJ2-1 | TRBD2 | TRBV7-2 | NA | TGTGCCAGCAGCTTAACATCGGCGGGGGACTACAATGAGCAGTTCTTC | CASSLTSAGDYNEQFF
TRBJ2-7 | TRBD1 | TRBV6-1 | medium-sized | TGTGCCAGCAGTGGAGCCGGGACAGGGGGCGAGCAGTACTTC | CASSGAGTGGEQYF
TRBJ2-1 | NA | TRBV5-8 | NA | TGTGCCAGCAGTCCCGGAGGTCGCGGGGATGGGCAGTTCTTC | CASSPGGRGDGQFF
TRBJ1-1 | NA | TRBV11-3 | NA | TGTGCCAGCAGCTTTTCAGGGACTAACACTGAAGCTTTCTTT | CASSFSGTNTEAFF
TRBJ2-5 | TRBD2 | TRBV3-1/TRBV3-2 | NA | TGTGCCAGCAGCCAAGTTGCGAGCGGGGGGGAGGCAGAGACCCAGTACTTC | CASSQVASGGEAETQYF
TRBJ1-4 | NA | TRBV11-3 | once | TGTGCCAGCAGCGGGTCCGAGGGGGCTAATGAAAAACTGTTTTTT | CASSGSEGANEKLFF
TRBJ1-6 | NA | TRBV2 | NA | TGTGCCAGCAGCACAGGGACTTCACCCCTCCACTTT | CASSTGTSPLHF
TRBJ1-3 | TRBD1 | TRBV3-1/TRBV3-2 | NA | TGTGCCAGCAGCCGACAGGGTGCTGGAAACACCATATATTTT | CASSRQGAGNTIYF
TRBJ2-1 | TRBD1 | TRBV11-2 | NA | TGTGCCAGCAGCTCGCGGGACAGGGGGAGGAATGAGCAGTTCTTC | CASSSRDRGRNEQFF
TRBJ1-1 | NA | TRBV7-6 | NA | TGTGCCAGCAGCTTGCAGGGGAACACTGAAGCTTTCTTT | CASSLQGNTEAFF
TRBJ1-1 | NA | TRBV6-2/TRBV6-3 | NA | TGTGCCAGCAGTCAACACGAAACCAGTATGAACACTGAAGCTTTCTTT | CASSQHETSMNTEAFF
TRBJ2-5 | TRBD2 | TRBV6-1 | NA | TGTGCCAGCAGTGAGGGAGGACTAGCGGGGAAAGAGACCCAGTACTTC | CASSEGGLAGKETQYF
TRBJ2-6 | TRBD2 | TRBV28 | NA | TGTGCCAGCAGTCCGGGGGGTGTTCGGGGAATCTCTGGGGCCAACGTCCTGACTTTC | CASSPGGVRGISGANVLTF
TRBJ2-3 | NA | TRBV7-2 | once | TGTGCCAGCAGCTTATATTTTAGCACAGATACGCAGTATTTT | CASSLYFSTDTQYF
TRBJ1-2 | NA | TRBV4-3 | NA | TGCGCCAGCAGCCAAGAGGCAGGGCCTAACTATGGCTACACCTTC | CASSQEAGPNYGYTF
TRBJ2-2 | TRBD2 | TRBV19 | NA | TGTGCCAGTAGTTCGGGACTAGCGGGGGGGCGCGACACCGGGGAGCTGTTTTTT | CASSSGLAGGRDTGELFF
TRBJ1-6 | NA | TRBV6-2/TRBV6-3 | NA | TGTGCCAGCAGTTACGAACTCCCGGTTGTGACACCCCTCCACTTT | CASSYELPVVTPLHF
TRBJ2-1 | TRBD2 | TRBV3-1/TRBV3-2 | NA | TGTGCCAGCAGCCGGACTATGACTAGCGGGGGGGCTCCGGGCAAGTTCTTC | CASSRTMTSGGAPGKFF
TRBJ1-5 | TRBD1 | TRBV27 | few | TGTGCCAGCAGTTTATCGGGACAGACTAGGGTGGCCCAGCATTTT | CASSLSGQTRVAQHF
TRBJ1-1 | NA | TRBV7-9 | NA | TGTGCCAGCAGCTTAAACAGGGACACTGAAGCTTTCTTT | CASSLNRDTEAFF
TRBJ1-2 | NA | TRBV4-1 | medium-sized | TGCGCCAGCAGCCAATCACGGAACTATGGCTACACCTTC | CASSQSRNYGYTF
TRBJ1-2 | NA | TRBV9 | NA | TGTGCCAGCAGCGCCGAAGTCGGGGAGGGCTACACCTTC | CASSAEVGEGYTF
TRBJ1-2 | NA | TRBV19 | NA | TGTGCCAGTAGTAAACCCCTCGAGGGACACTACTATGGCTACACCTTC | CASSKPLEGHYYGYTF
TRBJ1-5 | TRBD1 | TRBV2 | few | TGTGCCAGCAGACGACAGGGAGGTGGCAATCAGCCCCAGCATTTT | CASRRQGGGNQPQHF
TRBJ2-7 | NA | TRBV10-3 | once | TGTGCCATCAGTGAGTTCCAGGGGTACGAGCAGTACTTC | CAISEFQGYEQYF